These T cell receptor beta chains were read from a single sample in a study of T cells in Graves' hyperthyroidism and ophthalmopathy. TCRdb independently ran MiXCR on the multiplex PCR reads; one entry per CDR3 protein. This sample has approximately 430,000 distinct CDR3 sequences, with 15% to 18% found just once. Sequenced input: blood. The source of these receptors is a woman aged 18 to 35 with Graves' hyperthyroidism. Both conserved end residues are part of each CDR3. A D gene is named only where the DNA matches it firmly. The size field is filled for only some rows; it gives once, few, many or a size class.

j_call | v_call | clone_size | d_call | cdr3_aa | cdr3_nt
TRBJ1-6 | TRBV7-9 | few | NA | CASSLSPPWISGLHSPLHF | TGTGCCAGCAGCTTATCCCCACCCTGGATCTCGGGCCTTCATTCACCCCTCCACTTT
TRBJ2-2 | TRBV5-5 | many | NA | CASSHFDRLGELFF | TGTGCCAGCAGTCACTTTGACAGGCTCGGGGAGCTGTTTTTT
TRBJ2-3 | TRBV14 | many | NA | CASSHPRGRTDTQYF | TGTGCCAGCAGCCACCCCCGGGGACGCACAGATACGCAGTATTTT
TRBJ2-7 | TRBV10-3 | many | NA | CAISESREGGAFVDEQYF | TGTGCCATCAGTGAGTCGAGAGAAGGAGGGGCGTTTGTAGACGAGCAGTACTTC
TRBJ1-4 | TRBV7-8 | many | NA | CASSPPTGIANEKLFF | TGTGCCAGCAGCCCCCCTACGGGGATAGCTAATGAAAAACTGTTTTTT
TRBJ2-7 | TRBV9 | NA | TRBD2 | CASSPRLAGGPEQYF | TGTGCCAGCAGCCCCCGACTAGCGGGGGGGCCCGAGCAGTACTTC
TRBJ2-2 | TRBV5-6 | few | NA | CASSSVERNTGELFF | TGTGCCAGCAGCTCGGTCGAGCGTAACACCGGGGAGCTGTTTTTT
TRBJ2-1 | TRBV7-9 | NA | TRBD2 | CASSLGSGSSNEQFF | TGTGCCAGCAGCTTAGGTAGCGGGAGTAGTAATGAGCAGTTCTTC
TRBJ2-3 | TRBV15 | few | TRBD2 | CATSSGGGRATDTQYF | TGTGCCACCAGCAGCGGGGGCGGGAGGGCCACAGATACGCAGTATTTT
TRBJ2-5 | TRBV28 | NA | NA | CASSFSEETQYF | TGTGCCAGCAGTTTCTCAGAAGAGACCCAGTACTTC
TRBJ2-5 | TRBV12-3/TRBV12-4 | NA | NA | CASRPGPQETQYF | TGTGCCAGCAGACCAGGGCCTCAAGAGACCCAGTACTTC
TRBJ2-7 | TRBV5-1 | few | NA | CASSLYSRGSYEQYF | TGCGCCAGCAGCCTTTACTCGCGGGGAAGCTACGAGCAGTACTTC
TRBJ2-1 | TRBV20-1 | many | NA | CSARPTSYNEQFF | TGCAGTGCTAGGCCTACCTCCTACAATGAGCAGTTCTTC
TRBJ2-5 | TRBV12-3/TRBV12-4 | many | NA | CASSFLRQETQYF | TGTGCCAGCAGTTTCCTCAGACAAGAGACCCAGTACTTC
TRBJ2-5 | TRBV7-8 | few | TRBD1 | CASSFPRQGKETQYF | TGTGCCAGCAGCTTCCCTCGACAGGGAAAAGAGACCCAGTACTTC
TRBJ2-1 | TRBV27 | many | NA | CASSGPILGHNEQFF | TGTGCCAGCAGCGGGCCGATCTTGGGCCACAATGAGCAGTTCTTC
TRBJ1-4 | TRBV7-9 | few | NA | CASSFSQAVEKLFF | TGTGCCAGCAGCTTTTCTCAGGCCGTTGAAAAACTGTTTTTT
TRBJ1-1 | TRBV27 | many | NA | CASRRGRALNTEAFF | TGTGCCAGCCGGCGCGGCAGGGCGCTGAACACTGAAGCTTTCTTT
TRBJ1-2 | TRBV10-3 | NA | NA | CAISEEPGSGYTF | TGTGCCATCAGTGAAGAACCCGGTAGCGGCTACACCTTC
TRBJ1-1 | TRBV4-1 | NA | NA | CASSRLNGAVNTEAFF | TGCGCCAGCAGCCGTCTAAACGGGGCAGTGAACACTGAAGCTTTCTTT
TRBJ2-3 | TRBV6-1 | many | NA | CASSPDVPSEEGTDTQYF | TGTGCCAGCAGTCCGGACGTCCCCTCCGAGGAGGGCACAGATACGCAGTATTTT
TRBJ1-1 | TRBV20-1 | NA | NA | CSARANTEASF | TGCAGTGCTCGTGCTAACACTGAAGCTTCCTTT
TRBJ2-3 | TRBV20-1 | NA | NA | CSARGGPDTQYF | TGCAGTGCTAGAGGGGGTCCAGATACGCAGTATTTT
TRBJ1-4 | TRBV6-2/TRBV6-3 | NA | NA | CASSYAQGHPQSIRGEKLFF | TGTGCCAGCAGTTACGCCCAGGGACACCCCCAGTCCATTCGCGGTGAAAAACTGTTTTTT
TRBJ2-7 | TRBV24-1 | few | NA | CATSNGPNPNEQYF | TGTGCCACCAGTAACGGACCGAACCCTAACGAGCAGTACTTC
TRBJ2-1 | TRBV7-2 | few | TRBD2 | CASETSGYNEQFF | TGTGCCAGCGAGACTAGCGGATACAATGAGCAGTTCTTC
TRBJ2-7 | TRBV20-1 | few | NA | CSARVLRGSYEQYF | TGCAGTGCTAGGGTCCTCCGAGGGTCCTACGAGCAGTACTTC
TRBJ1-1 | TRBV19 | NA | NA | CASSIPPNTEAFF | TGTGCCAGTAGTATTCCCCCGAACACTGAAGCTTTCTTT
TRBJ2-7 | TRBV11-2 | many | TRBD1 | CASSSLPGQGFEQYF | TGTGCCAGCAGCTCACTCCCGGGACAGGGTTTCGAGCAGTACTTC
TRBJ2-5 | TRBV20-1 | NA | TRBD2 | CSASAGTSGIGETQYF | TGCAGTGCTAGCGCAGGGACTAGCGGGATTGGGGAGACCCAGTACTTC
TRBJ1-5 | TRBV27 | NA | NA | CASSDSAGQGGPQHF | TGTGCCAGCAGTGATTCTGCAGGTCAAGGAGGGCCCCAGCATTTT
TRBJ2-1 | TRBV3-1 | many | NA | CASSQALTPRNEQFF | TGTGCCAGCAGCCAAGCATTGACTCCGCGCAATGAGCAGTTCTTC
TRBJ2-1 | TRBV18 | many | NA | CASSPRSLFQGGHEQFF | TGTGCCAGCTCACCACGTTCGTTGTTCCAGGGTGGACATGAGCAGTTCTTC
TRBJ2-5 | TRBV7-3 | many | NA | CASSFHGGGETQYF | TGTGCCAGCAGCTTCCACGGGGGCGGAGAGACCCAGTACTTC
TRBJ1-2 | TRBV20-1 | few | NA | CSAPDGGRLGYTF | TGCAGTGCCCCGGATGGAGGAAGACTGGGCTACACCTTC
TRBJ1-1 | TRBV12-3/TRBV12-4 | many | NA | CASSYTEAFF | TGTGCCAGCAGCTACACTGAAGCTTTCTTT
TRBJ1-1 | TRBV20-1 | many | TRBD1 | CSALYDRAPAEAFF | TGCAGTGCCCTCTATGACAGGGCTCCGGCTGAAGCTTTCTTT
TRBJ2-2 | TRBV18 | NA | NA | CASSPRGTANTGELFF | TGTGCCAGCTCACCACGAGGGACGGCTAACACCGGGGAGCTGTTTTTT
TRBJ1-5 | TRBV18 | many | NA | CASSPNRTDGAYQPQHF | TGTGCCAGCTCACCCAACCGGACGGATGGGGCTTATCAGCCCCAGCATTTT
TRBJ2-7 | TRBV7-3 | few | TRBD2 | CASSWSGGAEEEQYF | TGTGCCAGCAGCTGGAGCGGGGGAGCGGAGGAAGAGCAGTACTTC
TRBJ2-5 | TRBV7-3 | many | TRBD1 | CASSLTPGQGAETQYF | TGTGCCAGCAGCTTGACCCCGGGACAGGGGGCAGAGACCCAGTACTTC
TRBJ1-1 | TRBV6-2/TRBV6-3 | few | NA | CASSYFRPQNTEAFF | TGTGCCAGCAGTTACTTCCGCCCTCAAAACACTGAAGCTTTCTTT
TRBJ2-1 | TRBV2 | many | NA | CASSEALVLANEQFF | TGTGCCAGCAGTGAAGCGCTTGTCCTAGCCAATGAGCAGTTCTTC
TRBJ1-2 | TRBV2 | few | NA | CASRSEYGYTF | TGTGCCAGCAGGTCTGAGTATGGCTACACCTTC
TRBJ1-1 | TRBV3-1 | many | NA | CASSVGTPRNTEAFF | TGTGCCAGCAGCGTTGGGACGCCAAGGAACACTGAAGCTTTCTTT
TRBJ2-7 | TRBV20-1 | many | TRBD1 | CSARRGTGKYEQYF | TGCAGTGCTAGAAGAGGGACAGGAAAATACGAGCAGTACTTC
TRBJ2-7 | TRBV28 | few | NA | CASSSQEGGRYEQYF | TGTGCCAGCAGCTCTCAGGAAGGTGGCCGCTACGAGCAGTACTTC
TRBJ2-5 | TRBV7-8 | many | TRBD2 | CASSLSMSSGGTIQETQYF | TGTGCCAGCAGCTTATCTATGTCTAGCGGGGGGACGATCCAAGAGACCCAGTACTTC
TRBJ2-1 | TRBV7-2 | many | TRBD1 | CASSIGTGAPYNEQFF | TGTGCCAGCAGCATCGGGACAGGGGCTCCCTACAATGAGCAGTTCTTC
TRBJ1-1 | TRBV3-1 | many | TRBD1 | CASSPRDRVNTEAFF | TGTGCCAGCAGCCCCCGGGACAGGGTGAACACTGAAGCTTTCTTT
TRBJ2-1 | TRBV7-9 | many | TRBD2 | CASSPPGLAGESEQFF | TGTGCCAGCAGCCCCCCGGGACTAGCGGGAGAGTCTGAGCAGTTCTTC
TRBJ2-3 | TRBV19 | few | NA | CASSHRTVTDTQYF | TGTGCCAGTAGTCACCGGACGGTAACAGATACGCAGTATTTT
TRBJ1-2 | TRBV28 | many | NA | CASSSYLNRPNYGYTF | TGTGCCAGCAGTTCCTATCTCAACAGGCCCAACTATGGCTACACCTTC
TRBJ2-3 | TRBV11-1 | many | NA | CASSRSGSTDTQYF | TGTGCCAGCAGCCGGAGCGGCAGCACAGATACGCAGTATTTT
TRBJ1-5 | TRBV6-2/TRBV6-3 | NA | NA | CASSYPQTAISLNQPQHF | TGTGCCAGCAGTTACCCTCAAACGGCCATATCCTTAAATCAGCCCCAGCATTTT
TRBJ2-7 | TRBV20-1 | many | TRBD2 | CSASGRVYEQYF | TGCAGTGCTAGCGGGAGGGTCTACGAGCAGTACTTC
TRBJ1-2 | TRBV19 | NA | NA | CASSRKGNNYGYTF | TGTGCCAGTAGCAGGAAGGGGAATAACTATGGCTACACCTTC
TRBJ2-3 | TRBV12-3/TRBV12-4 | NA | TRBD2 | CASRGLVTDTQYF | TGTGCCAGCAGAGGACTAGTAACAGATACGCAGTATTTT
TRBJ2-1 | TRBV20-1 | NA | TRBD2 | CSASGRATSSNEQFF | TGCAGTGCTAGCGGGAGGGCGACTTCGTCCAATGAGCAGTTCTTC
TRBJ2-1 | TRBV2 | many | TRBD2 | CASAVRTSGVQGRGDEQFF | TGTGCCAGCGCTGTAAGGACTAGCGGAGTACAAGGTAGGGGGGATGAGCAGTTCTTC